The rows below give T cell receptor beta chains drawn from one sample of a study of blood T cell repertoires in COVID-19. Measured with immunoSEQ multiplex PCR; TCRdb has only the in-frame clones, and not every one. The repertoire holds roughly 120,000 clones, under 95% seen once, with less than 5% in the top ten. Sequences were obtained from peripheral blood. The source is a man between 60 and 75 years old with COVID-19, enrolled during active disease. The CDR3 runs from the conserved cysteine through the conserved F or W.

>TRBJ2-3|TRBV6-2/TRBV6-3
CASSDWDTQYF
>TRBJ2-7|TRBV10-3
CAIKEAGEMGDEQYF
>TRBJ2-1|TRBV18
CASSPLPYEGDEQFF
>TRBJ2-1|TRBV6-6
CASSRHGLRAGPNEQFF
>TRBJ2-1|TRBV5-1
CASSPSSGYNEQFF
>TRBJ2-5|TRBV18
CASSSERTSEVTQYF
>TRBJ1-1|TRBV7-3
CASSSGTVEEAFF
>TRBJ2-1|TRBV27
CASTTSGPYNEQFF
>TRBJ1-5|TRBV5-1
CASSLAAGQPQHF
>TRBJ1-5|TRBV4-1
CASSQEVTGDQPQHF
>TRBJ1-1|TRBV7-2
CASSLGGEENTEAFF
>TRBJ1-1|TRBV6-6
CASSLRGRDTEAFF
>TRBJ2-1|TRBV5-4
CASSLVMVAGVYNEQFF
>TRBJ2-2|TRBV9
CASSVVAGVDTGELFF
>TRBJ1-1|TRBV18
CASSPPNGGSEAFF
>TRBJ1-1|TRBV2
CASSTGPNTEAFF
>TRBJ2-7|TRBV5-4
CASSLAPSYEQYF
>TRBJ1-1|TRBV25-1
CASSRQGTPEAFF
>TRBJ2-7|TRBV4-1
CASSQLLQGIGEQYF
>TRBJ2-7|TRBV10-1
CASSEDRPWDEQYF
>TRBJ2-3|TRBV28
CASSYPGLAGFTDTQYF
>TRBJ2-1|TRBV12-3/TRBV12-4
CATRRRGNEQFF
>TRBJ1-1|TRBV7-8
CASRNERDRMNTEAFF
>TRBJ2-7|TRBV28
CASSLLTDEQYF
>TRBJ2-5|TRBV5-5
CASSFITAQETQYF
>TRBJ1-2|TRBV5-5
CASSLGGTGGNYGYTF
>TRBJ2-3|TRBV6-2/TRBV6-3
CASSDSTGGLAGEIDTQYF
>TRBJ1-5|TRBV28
CASSLGGNNQPQHF
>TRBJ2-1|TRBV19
CASSISSNNEQFF
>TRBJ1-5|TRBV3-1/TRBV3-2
CASSQDTTQPQHF
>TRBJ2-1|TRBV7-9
CASSLRTSGYNEQFF